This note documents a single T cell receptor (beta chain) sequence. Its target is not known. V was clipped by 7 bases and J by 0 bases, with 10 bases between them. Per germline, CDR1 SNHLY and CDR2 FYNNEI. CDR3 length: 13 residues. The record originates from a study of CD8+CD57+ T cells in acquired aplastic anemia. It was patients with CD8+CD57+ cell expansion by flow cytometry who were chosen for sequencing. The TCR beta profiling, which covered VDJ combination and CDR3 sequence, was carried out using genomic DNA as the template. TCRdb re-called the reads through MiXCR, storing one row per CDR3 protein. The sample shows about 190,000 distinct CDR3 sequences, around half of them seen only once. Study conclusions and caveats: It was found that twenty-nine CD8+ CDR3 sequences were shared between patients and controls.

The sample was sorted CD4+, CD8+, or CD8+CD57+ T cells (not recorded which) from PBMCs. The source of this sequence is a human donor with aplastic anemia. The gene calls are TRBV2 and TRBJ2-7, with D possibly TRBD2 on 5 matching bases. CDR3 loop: CASMVSASYEQYF. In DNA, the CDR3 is TGTGCCAGCATGGTTAGCGCCTCCTACGAGCAGTACTTC.